These 15 T cell receptor beta chains were all obtained from the same sample, sequenced in a study of response to subunit inactivated influenza vaccine. MiXCR, run by TCRdb on the RT-PCR reads, gives a single entry per CDR3 protein. The data hold about 540,000 distinct CDR3 sequences, with approximately 22% observed a single time. The sample also formed part of further work on T cells expressing NK-cell markers. That work contributes: Production of TCR beta cDNA relied on 5'RACE template switching with UMIs.

Here the sequenced sample was CD4+ T cells sorted from PBMCs, taken 11 to 12 days after vaccination. The receptors come from a man over 45 who received an inactivated influenza vaccine.

This clonotype was found a few times. This rearrangement joins TRBV12-3 or TRBV12-4 to TRBJ2-7; D is undetermined. The germline V and J ends were trimmed by 3 bases and 4 bases, with 13 bases remaining between them. The CDR3 is made up of 14 amino acids. CDR3 in amino acids: CASSLYMAGYEQYF. CDR3 DNA sequence: TGTGCCAGCAGTTTGTACATGGCCGGATACGAGCAGTACTTC.

The chain joins TRBV10-3 to TRBJ1-2; D remains unclear. The ends were cut back, 5 bases at V and 0 bases at J, with 16 bases in the middle. This CDR3 has 16 amino acids. The germline gives CDR1 ENHRY, CDR2 SYGVKD. The CDR3 DNA sequence: TGTGCCATCAGTACAGCCGGCGGGGTGGCTAACTATGGCTACACCTTC. It yields the protein CAISTAGGVANYGYTF.

V is TRBV9 and J is TRBJ2-1; TRBD2 agrees at 10 bases. The CDR3 is 17 amino acids. V was clipped by 2 bases and J by 7 bases; unmatched bases: 12. CDR1 is SGDLS and CDR2 is YYNGEE in the germline V gene. The CDR3 DNA sequence: TGTGCCAGCAGCGTGAGCCCGAGCGGGAGGGCCATAAATGAGCAGTTCTTC. It codes for CASSVSPSGRAINEQFF.

This clonotype was detected only a few times. This chain uses TRBV19 with TRBJ2-1, with D perhaps given as TRBD1 or TRBD2 (5 bases each). The germline V and J ends were trimmed by 0 bases and 12 bases, with 18 bases remaining between them. Germline CDR1 reads LNHDA; CDR2 reads SQIVND (reference sequence). The CDR3 length is 15 residues. The CDR3, as DNA: TGTGCCAGTAGTATAGATAGTCCGGGGCGGTGGGGGCAGTTCTTC. Its translation: CASSIDSPGRWGQFF.

Comments on this clonotype: One end of the junction varies from germline; a read error may be responsible. The J gene is TRBJ2-1, the V gene TRBV12-3 or TRBV12-4; no clear D. The CDR3 has 13 residues. CDR3 in amino acids: CASSLRDYSEQFF. DNA of the CDR3: TGTGCCAGCAGTTTAAGGGATTACAGTGAGCAGTTCTTC.

V is TRBV28 and J is TRBJ2-3, with 8 bases matching TRBD2. This CDR3 has 18 residues. Germline CDR1 is MDHEN and CDR2 is SYDVKM. Trimming at V came to 3 bases and at J to 9 bases, leaving 20 bases not matched to a gene. CDR3 region: CASSLTFLGGGTTKTQYF. The CDR3 DNA follows: TGTGCCAGCAGTTTGACGTTCCTTGGCGGGGGGACTACCAAGACGCAGTATTTT.

CDR3 DNA sequence: TGTGCCAGCAGTCCAAGCTACATAGGTACGCAGTATTTT. Translating gives CASSPSYIGTQYF. The chain employs TRBV12-3 or TRBV12-4 and TRBJ2-3, with D hard to call. The CDR3 extends over 13 amino acids. Trimming removed 5 bases from V and 8 bases from J, with 14 bases in between.

The gene calls are TRBV20-1 and TRBJ2-7, with D unclear. This CDR3 contains 15 residues. Germline V lookup: CDR1 DFQATT, CDR2 SNEGSKA (reference sequence). V was trimmed by 4 bases and J by 7 bases, leaving 23 bases between them. The CDR3 DNA sequence: TGCAGTGCTACAAACCCCGGACGGCCGATGGTGGAGCAGTACTTC. Translation gives CSATNPGRPMVEQYF.

This clonotype appeared a few times. The chain combines TRBV14 with TRBJ2-3, with no clear D. The ends were cut back, 0 bases at V and 7 bases at J, with 11 bases in the middle. Germline V CDR1 and CDR2: SGHDN, FVKESK. This CDR3 spans 14 amino acids. CDR3 DNA sequence: TGTGCCAGCAGCCAAGAGGCAGCAATGAATACGCAGTATTTT. It yields the protein CASSQEAAMNTQYF.

The chain uses TRBV11-2 and TRBJ2-7; 7 bases are shared with TRBD2. Trimming at V came to 2 bases and at J to 1 base, leaving 14 bases not matched to a gene. Germline V lookup: CDR1 SGHAT, CDR2 FQNNGV. The CDR3 consists of 18 residues. CDR3 sequence reads: CASSLTGLAGTNSYEQYF. CDR3 in DNA: TGTGCCAGCAGCTTAACTGGGTTGGCCGGGACTAATTCCTACGAGCAGTACTTC.

In this sample, this clonotype turned up a few times. The DNA of the CDR3 is TGTGCCAGCAGCGTAGGGCAGGGAGAGACCCAGTACTTC. Its translation is CASSVGQGETQYF. The J gene is TRBJ2-5, the V gene TRBV9; perhaps TRBD1 as D (5 bases). The V end lost 0 bases, the J end lost 4 bases, and 7 bases lay between the germline ends. The CDR3 length is 13 residues. CDR1 is SGDLS and CDR2 is YYNGEE in the germline V gene.

In this sample, this clonotype turned up a few times. The rearrangement links TRBV7-2 to TRBJ1-2; D is undetermined. CDR3 length: 16 amino acids. Deletions cut 2 bases from V and 8 bases from J, with 21 bases between. CDR1 is SGHTA and CDR2 is FQGNSA in the germline V gene. Here the CDR3 reads CASSLILDPGMGGYTF. The CDR3 DNA reads TGTGCCAGCAGCTTAATTCTTGATCCGGGGATGGGCGGCTACACCTTC.

V usage is TRBV25-1 and J usage is TRBJ2-5; maybe TRBD1 (5 bases). The CDR3 contains 15 residues. Germline CDR1 and CDR2: MGHDK and SYGVNS. The V gene lost 9 bases and the J gene lost 0 bases, with 17 bases spanning the gap. Here the CDR3 reads CASCAGSWYQETQYF. The CDR3 DNA follows: TGTGCCAGTTGCGCAGGGTCCTGGTACCAAGAGACCCAGTACTTC.

This clonotype was detected many times. The chain is built from TRBV5-1 and TRBJ2-3, with TRBD2 identical over 9 bases. Germline assignment: CDR1 SGHRS and CDR2 YFSETQ. Trimming took 3 bases from V and 6 from J; bases not matched to a gene: 8. The CDR3 covers 15 residues. CDR3 loop: CASSSDGTSSDTQYF. The CDR3 nucleotides read TGCGCCAGCAGCTCGGATGGGACTAGCTCCGATACGCAGTATTTT. Together with reference TRBV5-1 and TRBJ2-3, the CDR3 gives the full variable domain: KAGVTQTPRYLIKTRGQQVTLSCSPISGHRSVSWYQQTPGQGLQFLFEYFSETQRNKGNFPGRFSGRQFSNSRSEMNVSTLELGDSALYLCASSSDGTSSDTQYFGPGTRLTVL.

The chain combines TRBV7-2 with TRBJ1-5, with D unclear. V dropped 5 bases and J dropped 3 bases, with 11 bases sitting between them. The length of the CDR3 is 14 residues. The germline V gene has CDR1 SGHTA and CDR2 FQGNSA. The CDR3 spells CASSTRASNQPQHF. In DNA form, the CDR3 reads TGTGCCAGCAGCACTCGGGCCTCCAATCAGCCCCAGCATTTT.